Included here is one T cell receptor (beta chain) sequence, with context. Trimming removed 5 bases from V and 3 bases from J, with 19 bases in between. CDR3 length equals 16 residues. CDR1 is MGHDK, CDR2 SYGVNS, per germline. The PCR contained 60 Vbeta and 13 Jbeta primers. Clones were read by immunoSEQ multiplex PCR, and TCRdb kept only the in-frame ones, dropping some. The sample lists some 180,000 clones, roughly 78% seen once, with 1.5% to 2% in the top ten. This sample was taken from a study of cytomegalovirus exposure and HLA in healthy donors. The chain joins TRBV25-1 to TRBJ1-1; D is unclear. The sequencing sample was made of PBMCs. This TCR derives from a woman aged 30 to 39 in good health and CMV-seronegative. The CDR3 protein is CASSRTRTHGDTEAFF. Here the CDR3 DNA reads TGTGCCAGCAGTCGGACTCGGACCCATGGGGACACTGAAGCTTTCTTT. The whole variable domain, remainder taken from reference TRBV25-1 and TRBJ1-1, is EADIYQTPRYLVIGTGKKITLECSQTMGHDKMYWYQQDPGMELHLIHYSYGVNSTEKGDLSSESTVSRIRTEHFPLTLESARPSHTSQYLCASSRTRTHGDTEAFFGQGTRLTVV.